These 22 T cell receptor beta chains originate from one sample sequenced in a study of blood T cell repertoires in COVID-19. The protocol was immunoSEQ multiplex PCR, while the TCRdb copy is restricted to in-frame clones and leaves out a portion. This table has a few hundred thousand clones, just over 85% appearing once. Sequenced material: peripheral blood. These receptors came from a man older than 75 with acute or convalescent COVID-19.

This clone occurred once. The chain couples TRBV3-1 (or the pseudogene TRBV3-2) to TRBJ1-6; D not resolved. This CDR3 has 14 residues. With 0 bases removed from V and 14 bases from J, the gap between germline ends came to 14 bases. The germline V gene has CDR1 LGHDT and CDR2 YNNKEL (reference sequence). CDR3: CASSQDSTSASLHF. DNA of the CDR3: TGTGCCAGCAGCCAAGATTCGACATCCGCATCCCTCCACTTT.

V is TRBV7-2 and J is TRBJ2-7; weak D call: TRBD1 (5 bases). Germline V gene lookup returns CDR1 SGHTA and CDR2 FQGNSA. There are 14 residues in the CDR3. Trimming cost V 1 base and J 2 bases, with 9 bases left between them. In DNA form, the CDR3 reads TGTGCCAGCAGCTTAGTAGGACACACCTACGAGCAGTACTTC. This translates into CASSLVGHTYEQYF.

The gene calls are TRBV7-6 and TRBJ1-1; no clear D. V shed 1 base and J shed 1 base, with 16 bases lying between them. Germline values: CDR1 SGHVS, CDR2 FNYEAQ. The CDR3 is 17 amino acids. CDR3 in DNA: TGTGCCAGCAGCTTAGGCCGGGATGTACGGCGGAACACTGAAGCTTTCTTT. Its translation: CASSLGRDVRRNTEAFF. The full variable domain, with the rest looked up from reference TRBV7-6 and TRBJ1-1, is GAGVSQSPRYKVTKRGQDVALRCDPISGHVSLYWYRQALGQGPEFLTYFNYEAQQDKSGLPNDRFSAERPEGSISTLTIQRTEQRDSAMYRCASSLGRDVRRNTEAFFGQGTRLTVV.

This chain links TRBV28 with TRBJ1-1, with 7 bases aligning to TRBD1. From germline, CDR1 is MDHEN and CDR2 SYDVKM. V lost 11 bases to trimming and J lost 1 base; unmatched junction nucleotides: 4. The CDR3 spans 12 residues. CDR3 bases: TGTGCCTCTTCAGGGGGGAACACTGAAGCTTTCTTT. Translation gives CASSGGNTEAFF. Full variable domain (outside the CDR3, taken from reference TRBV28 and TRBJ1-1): DVKVTQSSRYLVKRTGEKVFLECVQDMDHENMFWYRQDPGLGLRLIYFSYDVKMKEKGDIPEGYSVSREKKERFSLILESASTNQTSMYLCASSGGNTEAFFGQGTRLTVV.

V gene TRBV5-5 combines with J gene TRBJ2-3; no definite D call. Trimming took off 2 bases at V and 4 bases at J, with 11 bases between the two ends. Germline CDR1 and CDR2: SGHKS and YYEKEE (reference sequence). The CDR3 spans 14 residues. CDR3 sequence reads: CASSFPWRPDTQYF. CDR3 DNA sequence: TGTGCCAGCAGCTTCCCATGGCGGCCAGATACGCAGTATTTT.

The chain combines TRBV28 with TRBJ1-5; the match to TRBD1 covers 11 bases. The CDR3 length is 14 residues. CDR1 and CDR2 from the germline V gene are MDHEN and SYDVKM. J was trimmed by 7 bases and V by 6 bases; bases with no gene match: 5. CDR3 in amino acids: CASRPGTGGQPQHF. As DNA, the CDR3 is TGTGCCAGCAGGCCCGGGACAGGGGGACAGCCCCAGCATTTT.

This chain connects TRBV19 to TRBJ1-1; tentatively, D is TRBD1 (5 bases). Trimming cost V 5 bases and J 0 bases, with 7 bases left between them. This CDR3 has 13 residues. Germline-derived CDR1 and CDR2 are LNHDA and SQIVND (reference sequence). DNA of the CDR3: TGTGCCAGTAGTTCACAGGTGAACACTGAAGCTTTCTTT. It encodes CASSSQVNTEAFF.

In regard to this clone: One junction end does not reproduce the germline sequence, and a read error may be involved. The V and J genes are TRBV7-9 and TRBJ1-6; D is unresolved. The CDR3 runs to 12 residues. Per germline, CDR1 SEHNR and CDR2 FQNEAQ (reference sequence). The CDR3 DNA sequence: TGTGCCAGCAGCCTCCCAAATTCAGCCCTCCACTTT. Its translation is CASSLPNSALHF.

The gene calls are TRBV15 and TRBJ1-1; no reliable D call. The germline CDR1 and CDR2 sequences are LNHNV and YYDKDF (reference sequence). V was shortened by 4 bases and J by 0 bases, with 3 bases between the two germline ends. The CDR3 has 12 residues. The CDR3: CATSNMNTEAFF. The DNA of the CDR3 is TGTGCCACCAGCAACATGAACACTGAAGCTTTCTTT.

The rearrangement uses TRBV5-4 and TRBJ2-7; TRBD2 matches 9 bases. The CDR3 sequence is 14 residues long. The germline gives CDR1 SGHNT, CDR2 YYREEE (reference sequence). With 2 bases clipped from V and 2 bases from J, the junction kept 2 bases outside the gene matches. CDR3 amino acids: CASSFGGGAYEQYF. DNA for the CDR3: TGTGCCAGCAGCTTTGGCGGGGGGGCCTACGAGCAGTACTTC. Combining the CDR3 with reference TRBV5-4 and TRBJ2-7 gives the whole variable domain ETGVTQSPTHLIKTRGQQVTLRCSSQSGHNTVSWYQQALGQGPQFIFQYYREEENGRGNFPPRFSGLQFPNYSSELNVNALELDDSALYLCASSFGGGAYEQYFGPGTRLTVT.

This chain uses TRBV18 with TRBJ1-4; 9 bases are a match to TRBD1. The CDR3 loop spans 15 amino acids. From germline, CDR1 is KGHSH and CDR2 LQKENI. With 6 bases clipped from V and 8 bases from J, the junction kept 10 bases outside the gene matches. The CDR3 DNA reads TGTGCCAGCTCTAGAGCCCGGACAGGGGAAGAAAAACTGTTTTTT. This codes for CASSRARTGEEKLFF.

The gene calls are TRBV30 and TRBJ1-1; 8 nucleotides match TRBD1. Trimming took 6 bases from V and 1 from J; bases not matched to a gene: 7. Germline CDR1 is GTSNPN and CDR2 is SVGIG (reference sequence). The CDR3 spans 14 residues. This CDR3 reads CACQRGQENTEAFF. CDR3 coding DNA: TGTGCCTGCCAGCGGGGACAGGAGAACACTGAAGCTTTCTTT.

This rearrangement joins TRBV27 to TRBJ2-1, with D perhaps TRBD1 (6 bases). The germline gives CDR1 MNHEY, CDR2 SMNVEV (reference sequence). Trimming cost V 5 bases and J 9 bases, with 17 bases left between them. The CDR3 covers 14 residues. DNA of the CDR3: TGTGCCAGCAGTCCCCAGCCGACAGGTGGTGAGCAGTTCTTC. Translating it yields CASSPQPTGGEQFF.

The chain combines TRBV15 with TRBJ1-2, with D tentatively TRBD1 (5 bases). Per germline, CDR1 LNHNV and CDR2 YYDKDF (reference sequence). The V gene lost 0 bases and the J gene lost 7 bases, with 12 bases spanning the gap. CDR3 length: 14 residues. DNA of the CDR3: TGTGCCACCAGCAGAGACAATCGCGGGGGTGGCTACACCTTC. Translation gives CATSRDNRGGGYTF.

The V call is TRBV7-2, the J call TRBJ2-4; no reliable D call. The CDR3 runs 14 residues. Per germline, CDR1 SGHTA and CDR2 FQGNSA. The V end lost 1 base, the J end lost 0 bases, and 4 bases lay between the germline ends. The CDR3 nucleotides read TGTGCCAGCAGCTTAGAACAAGCCAAAAACATTCAGTACTTC. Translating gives CASSLEQAKNIQYF.

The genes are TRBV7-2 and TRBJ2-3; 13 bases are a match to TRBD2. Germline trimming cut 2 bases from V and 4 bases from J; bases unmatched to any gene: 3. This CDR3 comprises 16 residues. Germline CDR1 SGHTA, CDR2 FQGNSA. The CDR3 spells CASSLRGLAGADTQYF. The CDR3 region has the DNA TGTGCCAGCAGCTTAAGAGGACTAGCGGGAGCAGATACGCAGTATTTT.

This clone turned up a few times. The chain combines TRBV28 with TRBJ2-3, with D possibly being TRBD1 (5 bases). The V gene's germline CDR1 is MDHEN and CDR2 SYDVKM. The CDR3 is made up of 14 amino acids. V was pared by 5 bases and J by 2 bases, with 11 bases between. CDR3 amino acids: CASSPLGPTDTQYF. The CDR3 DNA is TGTGCCAGCAGTCCCCTGGGGCCCACAGATACGCAGTATTTT.

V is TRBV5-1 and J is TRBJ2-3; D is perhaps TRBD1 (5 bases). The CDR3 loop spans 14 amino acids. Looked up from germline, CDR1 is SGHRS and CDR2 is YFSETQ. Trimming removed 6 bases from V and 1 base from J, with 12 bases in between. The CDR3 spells CASKVGVGTDTQYF. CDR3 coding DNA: TGCGCCAGCAAGGTAGGGGTTGGCACAGATACGCAGTATTTT.

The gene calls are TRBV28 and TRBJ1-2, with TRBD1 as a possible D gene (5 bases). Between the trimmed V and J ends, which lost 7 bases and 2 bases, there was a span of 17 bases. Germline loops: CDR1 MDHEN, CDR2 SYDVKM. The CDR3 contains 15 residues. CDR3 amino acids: CASILRGHPNYGYTF. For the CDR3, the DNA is TGTGCCAGCATCCTGCGTGGACACCCAAACTATGGCTACACCTTC.

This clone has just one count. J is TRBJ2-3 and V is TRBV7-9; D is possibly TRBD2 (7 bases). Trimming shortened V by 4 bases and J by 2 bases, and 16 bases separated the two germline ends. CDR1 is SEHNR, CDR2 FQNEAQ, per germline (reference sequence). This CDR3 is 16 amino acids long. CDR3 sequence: CASSSQGRGITDTQYF. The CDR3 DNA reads TGTGCCAGCAGCTCCCAGGGGCGGGGGATCACAGATACGCAGTATTTT.

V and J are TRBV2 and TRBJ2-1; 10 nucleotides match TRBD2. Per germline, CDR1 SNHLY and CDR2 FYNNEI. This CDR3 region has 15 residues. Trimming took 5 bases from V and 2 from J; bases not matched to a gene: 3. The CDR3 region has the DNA TGTGCCAGCAGTAGGACTAGCGGCACCTACAATGAGCAGTTCTTC. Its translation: CASSRTSGTYNEQFF.

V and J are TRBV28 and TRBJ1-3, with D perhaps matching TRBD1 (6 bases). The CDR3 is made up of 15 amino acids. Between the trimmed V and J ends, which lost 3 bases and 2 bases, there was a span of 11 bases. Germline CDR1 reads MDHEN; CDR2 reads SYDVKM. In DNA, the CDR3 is TGTGCCAGCAGTTTCAGGGCAGGGGCTGGAAACACCATATATTTT. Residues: CASSFRAGAGNTIYF.